This T cell receptor beta chain was documented in a study of cytomegalovirus exposure and HLA in healthy donors (dated 2017 in TCRdb). About the full investigation: In an earlier analysis of some 550 of the donors, around 290 Gb of sequence data and 90 million to 130 million unique TCR beta sequences from 150 million to 200 million T cells were reported. About 330 gigabases of sequencing data and approximately 91 million unique TCR sequences made up an early release that covered under 750 HLA-typed donors. The genetic ancestry cluster associated with self-reported Caucasian donors included around four fifths of the roughly 390 genotyped donors. The aim of the study was to test whether cataloging public T cell receptors could identify signatures of past pathogen exposure. The study used immunosequencing to profile the T cell repertoires of approximately 690 subjects and linked those repertoires to cytomegalovirus serostatus. In addition to the first cohort of several hundred subjects, a separate validation cohort of 120 different subjects was used. To predict cytomegalovirus infection status, the study brought together high-throughput TCR immunosequencing, statistical association of individual TCRs with disease status, and machine learning. In a later analysis, previously published TCR beta repertoires from several hundred donors were re-analyzed and high-resolution HLA genotyping was added so that TCR occurrence patterns could be studied. In the later analysis, no new phenotypic data were used to find candidate immune exposures; instead, reliance was placed on TCR beta sequences and their occurrence across donors. To decide whether each TCR beta V gene segment behaved as functional or pseudogenic, an earlier analysis of 587 of the donors relied on high-throughput TCR beta sequencing. Alongside the repertoire data, information on donor age, sex, ethnicity and CMV serostatus was compiled. Genome-wide SNP genotypes for about 65% of the 666 donors were used in a later genetic analysis, which treated that subset as a discovery cohort. Every discovery cohort repertoire had been produced on one sequencing platform. HLA typing included class I and class II loci at four-digit resolution. The number of donors typed differed by locus, with about 629-630 for A, B, C, DRB1 and DQB1, around 560 for DQA1, 606 for DPA1, and some 440 for DPB1. Because of strong linkage in the cohort, 5 or 6 DR-DQ haplotypes were treated as single units for association and clustering. Across around 400 genotyped donors of the cohort, an average of 235,054 unique TCR beta nucleotide sequences per donor were sequenced, and about a sixth of those sequences were non-productive.

V and J are truncated by 4 bases and 0 bases respectively, leaving an intervening sequence of 11 bases. CDR1 SGHRS and CDR2 YFSETQ are derived from the germline V gene. From cysteine to phenylalanine, the CDR3 is 15 amino acids long. Only the CDR3 portion is preserved as DNA: 45 bases, with reading frame beginning at the first base. Broader findings and caveats from the paper: A later analysis found that HLA-associated TCR beta chains were more clonally expanded and had lower generation probabilities than equally common non-associated chains. CMV serostatus was the only immune exposure information available for the cohort. HLA typing was unavailable for some donors at each locus, so association tests used only the typed subset. Most TCR sequences were seen in very few donors, while some public TCRs were found in many individuals. Assigning TCR associations to individual alleles was difficult when HLA alleles, especially DR and DQ, strongly co-occurred. At a false discovery rate of 0.05, a later analysis linked 16,000 or so TCR beta sequences to specific HLA alleles. The cohort was sequenced for TCR beta chains only, and without alpha or paired-chain data the features that could be detected were limited. According to a later analysis, TCR association rates differed among HLA loci, with DRB1 alleles showing the most associated TCRs and HLA-C alleles showing the fewest. A later genetic analysis associated a missense DCLRE1C variant with V-gene and J-gene trimming of TCR beta chains, and an independent cohort replicated the association. In a later genetic analysis, fewer N-insertions in productive TCRs were reported among donors in an Asian-associated ancestry cluster than the roughly 700-donor mean. Broadly in line with IMGT annotations, most TCR beta V segments showed up in productive rearrangements about 87% or about 30% of the time in an earlier analysis of around 600 of the donors. Approximately 18 rarely observed V segments, including chromosome 9 orphons, were excluded from the earlier analysis of almost 600 of the donors because counts were too low. Presence/absence analyses assumed roughly uniform sequencing depth across donors, an assumption that may not hold. The classifier was reported to diagnose cytomegalovirus status with high specificity and sensitivity in both the original cohort and the validation cohort. Three of the identified cytomegalovirus-associated TCR beta chains were confirmed in vitro to be specific for cytomegalovirus antigens. According to a later analysis, most CMV-associated TCR beta chains appeared to be HLA-restricted, and the HLA associations seemed to be driven largely by CMV exposure. The study listed 150 to 200 TCR beta chains as associated with cytomegalovirus. The authors suggested that the approach could potentially be extended to other disease states and immunological phenotypes. Several of the top co-occurrence clusters appeared to be linked to parvovirus B19, influenza, CMV and Epstein-Barr virus, according to a later analysis. A further reported finding was that TCR beta sequences accurately predicted the HLA-A and HLA-B alleles for most subjects in the first cohort. The sequencing pipeline was judged likely to have produced a cluster of highly shared sequence variants as a technical artifact. The 87-base-pair reads could not distinguish some IMGT-functional V segments, including TRBV6-2 and TRBV6-3, so those segments were excluded. Correlated functional status among segregating V segments might reflect linkage disequilibrium, but an unknown experimental factor could not be ruled out.

Library preparation used the immunoSEQ multiplex PCR assay. A mixture of 60 forward primers for TCR Vbeta segments and 13 reverse primers for TCR Jbeta segments was used in the multiplex PCR. The CDR3 region of rearranged TCR beta genes was amplified from genomic DNA with a multiplex PCR assay. The amplified TCR beta libraries were sequenced on the Illumina HiSeq System as 87-base-pair reads. On the authors' methods: Across the roughly 600 repertoires, a later analysis counted roughly 77 million unique TCR beta chains, around 11 million of which were shared by at least two donors. Raw reads were error-corrected and collapsed into unique sequences by a nearest-neighbor algorithm in which closely related sequences were merged to remove PCR and sequencing errors. To assign V, D and J gene segments, CDR3 sequences were aligned to IMGT reference sequences. For a sequence to be retained, a match of at least six nucleotides to both a V gene segment and a J gene segment was required. Rearrangements were called productive when the CDR3 lacked stop codons and stayed in frame with V and J; all others were non-productive. CDR3 was defined according to IMGT convention as the region running from the second conserved V-encoded cysteine to the conserved J-encoded phenylalanine. The earlier analysis of about 560 of the donors excluded any sequence lacking an unambiguous match to a single V gene segment. An earlier analysis of a few hundred of the donors called V segments functional above 56.7% productive rearrangements and segregating when the between-donor standard deviation exceeded 5%. To diagnose cytomegalovirus status from the catalog of TCR beta chain sequences, a statistical classification framework was built. In a later analysis, V and J genes were assigned by comparing TCR nucleotide sequences against IMGT/GENE-DB human TR gene sequences. The TCRdist pipeline was used in a later analysis to assign CDR3 sequences and most-parsimonious VDJ recombination scenarios. A later analysis defined each TCR beta chain by its CDR3 amino acid sequence plus V-gene family, and excluded reads lacking a unique V-gene family. A later analysis removed 500 to 600 highly shared, low-generation-probability nucleotide sequences to deal with suspected cross-contamination and a sequencing artifact. For each public chain, a later analysis derived a clonal expansion index from normalized ranks of inferred template counts within each repertoire. In a later analysis, generation probabilities were computed using a VDJ recombination model fitted to out-of-frame rearrangements, and the results were checked against IGoR. In a later analysis, TCR-TCR, TCR-HLA and TCR-CMV co-occurrence was scored with hypergeometric tests, and a repertoire-size bias correction was applied to TCR pairs. False discovery rates were estimated in a later analysis by permuting HLA or CMV assignments 20 times. In a later analysis, co-occurring TCRs were grouped with DBSCAN, and TCRdist sequence similarity was added when clustering was performed within HLA-allele-positive subsets. For co-occurrence clustering, repertoires with fewer than 30,000 or more than 120,000 public chains were excluded, along with roughly five repertoires with anomalous nucleotide sharing. TCRdb retrieved this table from immuneACCESS and kept in-frame rearrangements only. Not all clones are present; in checked studies, unresolved V genes account for under half, and no reason is known for the remainder. V and J calls and clone size come straight from that table; D and trimming were deduced from the DNA. The sample yields more than 50,000 clones; approximately 71% were counted once. The top ten constitute less than 25% of the sample.

The cohort consisted of hundreds of healthy bone marrow donors. At the time of sampling, all cohort members were nominally healthy, though unrecorded immune exposures were likely present. The donor tested CMV seropositive, placing the donor among the 250 to 350 seropositive members of the cohort. A peripheral blood sample was collected from each donor, and TCR beta sequencing was performed on peripheral blood mononuclear cells. Genomic DNA was extracted from the blood cell samples with the Qiagen DNeasy Blood Extraction Kit. Remarks on this clone: Its antigen remains unidentified. It has no much larger one-base neighbor in the sample; base qualities were not kept.

Recombination connected TRBV5-1 to TRBJ1-5, with the identity of the D gene unclear. Sequencing was carried out using PBMCs. This clonotype originated in a middle-aged woman in good health and CMV-seropositive. In nucleotides, the sequence is TGCGCCAGCAGCACCGAGGGTAATAGCAATCAGCCCCAGCATTTT. This is translated as CASSTEGNSNQPQHF. The variable domain in full, with residues beyond the CDR3 obtained from the reference TRBV5-1 and TRBJ1-5 genes, is KAGVTQTPRYLIKTRGQQVTLSCSPISGHRSVSWYQQTPGQGLQFLFEYFSETQRNKGNFPGRFSGRQFSNSRSEMNVSTLELGDSALYLCASSTEGNSNQPQHFGDGTRLSIL.